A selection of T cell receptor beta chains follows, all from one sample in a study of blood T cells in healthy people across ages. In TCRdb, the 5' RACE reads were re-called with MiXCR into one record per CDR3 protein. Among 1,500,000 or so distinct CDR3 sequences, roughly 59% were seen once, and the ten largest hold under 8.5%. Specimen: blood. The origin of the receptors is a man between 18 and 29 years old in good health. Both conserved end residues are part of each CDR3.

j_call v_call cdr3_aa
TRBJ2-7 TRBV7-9 CASSSESTIYEQYF
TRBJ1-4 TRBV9 CASSVTGASEKLFF
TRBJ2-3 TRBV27 CASSLRDTYTDTQYF
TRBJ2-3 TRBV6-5 CASRPSGGIKDTQYF
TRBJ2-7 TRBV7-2 CASSLAAPFSGYEQYF
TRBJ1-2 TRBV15 CATSTGQSLRGYTF
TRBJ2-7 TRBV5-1 CASSLEQGVVEQYF
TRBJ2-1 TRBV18 CASSPSGTSERGVNEQFF
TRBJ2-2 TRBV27 CASKWGSNTGELFF
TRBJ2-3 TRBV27 CASTPIREQGTDTQYF
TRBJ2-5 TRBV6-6 CASSSFAGQAQETQYF
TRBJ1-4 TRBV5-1 CASSLAPGDNEKLFF
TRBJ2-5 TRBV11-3 CASSLDASQETQYF
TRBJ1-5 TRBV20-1 CSARPGVGNQPQHF
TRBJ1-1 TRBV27 CASSPLSSSTEAFF
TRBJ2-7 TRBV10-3 CAISESGQLSYEQYF
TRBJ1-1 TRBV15 CATSTTGNTEAFF
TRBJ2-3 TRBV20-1 CSASNGGPSGDTQYF
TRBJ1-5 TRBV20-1 CSARDPTGAKQPQHF
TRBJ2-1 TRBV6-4 CASSEGTGNHNEQFF
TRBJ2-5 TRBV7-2 CASSRRGNGETQYF
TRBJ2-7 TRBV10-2 CASSAQTYEQYF